This T cell receptor (beta chain) was sequenced for a study of cytomegalovirus exposure and HLA in healthy donors. The V end lost 5 bases, the J end lost 0 bases, and 22 bases lay between the germline ends. The CDR3 is 18 amino acids. The germline CDR1 and CDR2 sequences are SGHTA and FQGNSA. The study ran its PCR with 60 Vbeta and 13 Jbeta primers. TCRdb's copy holds only in-frame clones and misses some; the assay was immunoSEQ multiplex PCR. The sample consists of around 200,000 clones, more than 80% of them appearing once. The sample taken for sequencing was PBMCs. This chain uses TRBV7-2 with TRBJ1-1, with a weak D call TRBD1 (6 bases). This TCR was recovered from a woman aged 50 to 65 in good health and CMV-seropositive. The CDR3 nucleotides read TGTGCCAGCAGCCGGAGGATTTTGGGGGCAGACATGAACACTGAAGCTTTCTTT. Its translation: CASSRRILGADMNTEAFF.